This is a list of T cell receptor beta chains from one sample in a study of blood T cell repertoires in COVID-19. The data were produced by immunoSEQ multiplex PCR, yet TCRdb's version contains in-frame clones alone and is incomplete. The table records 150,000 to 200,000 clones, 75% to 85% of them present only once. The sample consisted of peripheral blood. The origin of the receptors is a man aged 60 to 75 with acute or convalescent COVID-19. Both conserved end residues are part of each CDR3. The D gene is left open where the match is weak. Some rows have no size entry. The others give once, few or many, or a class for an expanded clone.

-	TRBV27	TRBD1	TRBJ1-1	CASSLQGGMNTEAFF	TGTGCCAGCAGTCTACAGGGGGGGATGAACACTGAAGCTTTCTTT
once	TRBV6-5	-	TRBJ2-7	CASSPPGTPTYEQYF	TGTGCCAGCAGTCCCCCGGGAACCCCCACCTACGAGCAGTACTTC
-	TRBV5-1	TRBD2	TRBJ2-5	CASSLVSGLAVQETQYF	TGCGCCAGCAGCTTGGTATCGGGACTAGCGGTTCAAGAGACCCAGTACTTC
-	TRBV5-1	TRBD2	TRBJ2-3	CASSWTSKSTDTQYF	TGCGCCAGCAGCTGGACTAGCAAGAGCACAGATACGCAGTATTTT
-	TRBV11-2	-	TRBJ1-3	CASSLDRANTIYF	TGTGCCAGCAGCTTAGATAGAGCCAACACCATATATTTT
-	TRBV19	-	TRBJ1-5	CASSGGRGGHQPQHF	TGTGCCAGTAGTGGGGGACGGGGAGGGCACCAGCCCCAGCATTTT
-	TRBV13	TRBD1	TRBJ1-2	CASSPRDRINYGYTF	TGTGCCAGCAGCCCTAGGGACAGGATCAACTATGGCTACACCTTC
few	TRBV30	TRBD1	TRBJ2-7	CAWSLRGLSYEQYF	TGTGCCTGGAGTTTAAGGGGGCTTTCCTACGAGCAGTACTTC
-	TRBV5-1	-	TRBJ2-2	CASSLGLPNTGELFF	TGCGCCAGCAGCTTGGGACTACCCAACACCGGGGAGCTGTTTTTT
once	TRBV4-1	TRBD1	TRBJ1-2	CASSPAGQGASGYTF	TGCGCCAGCAGCCCCGCCGGACAGGGGGCGTCTGGCTACACCTTC
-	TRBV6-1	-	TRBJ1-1	CANRRLGSTEAFF	TGTGCCAACCGGAGGCTTGGTTCCACTGAAGCTTTCTTT
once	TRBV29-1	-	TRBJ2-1	CSVLRSYNEQFF	TGCAGCGTTCTCAGATCCTACAATGAGCAGTTCTTC
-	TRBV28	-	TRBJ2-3	CASSLPQSTQYF	TGTGCCAGCAGTTTACCCCAGTCTACGCAGTATTTT
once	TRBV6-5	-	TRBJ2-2	CASSQNTGELFF	TGTGCCAGCAGTCAAAACACCGGGGAGCTGTTTTTT
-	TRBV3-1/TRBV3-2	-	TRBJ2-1	CASSQGPSLTNEQFF	TGTGCCAGCAGCCAAGGGCCTTCATTAACGAATGAGCAGTTCTTC
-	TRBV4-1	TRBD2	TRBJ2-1	CASSRGGHTYNEQFF	TGCGCCAGCAGCCGCGGGGGGCACACCTACAATGAGCAGTTCTTC
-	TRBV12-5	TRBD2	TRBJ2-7	CASGLTLTGTSGYEQYF	TGTGCTAGTGGTTTGACCCTAACCGGGACTAGCGGCTACGAGCAGTACTTC
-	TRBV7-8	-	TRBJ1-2	CASSPRGVNYGYTF	TGTGCCAGCAGCCCCCGGGGGGTTAACTATGGCTACACCTTC
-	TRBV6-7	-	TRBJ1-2	CASSYPDRAHYGYTF	TGTGCCAGCAGTTACCCCGACAGAGCCCACTATGGCTACACCTTC
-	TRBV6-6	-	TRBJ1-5	CASREGGWSNQPQHF	TGTGCCAGCAGGGAAGGGGGTTGGAGCAATCAGCCCCAGCATTTT
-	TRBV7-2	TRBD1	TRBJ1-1	CASSFRDRENTEAFF	TGTGCCAGCAGCTTCCGGGACAGGGAGAACACTGAAGCTTTCTTT
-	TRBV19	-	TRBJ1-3	CASSLSREGPMNF	TGTGCCAGTAGTCTCTCGAGGGAAGGCCCCATGAATTTT
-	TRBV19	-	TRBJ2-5	CASTEGGLETQYF	TGTGCCAGTACGGAGGGGGGGCTGGAGACCCAGTACTTC
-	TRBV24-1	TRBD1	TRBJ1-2	CATSDSDRGGYTF	TGTGCCACCAGTGATTCGGACAGGGGCGGCTACACCTTC
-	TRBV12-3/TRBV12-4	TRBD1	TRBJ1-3	CASEGQGGNTIYF	TGTGCCAGCGAAGGACAGGGCGGGAACACCATATATTTT
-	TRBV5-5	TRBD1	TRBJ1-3	CASSPRDRGGYTIYF	TGTGCCAGCAGCCCCCGGGACAGGGGGGGGTACACCATATATTTT
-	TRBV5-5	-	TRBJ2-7	CANSLVGRTDTYEQYF	TGTGCCAACAGCTTGGTTGGGAGGACGGACACCTACGAGCAGTACTTC
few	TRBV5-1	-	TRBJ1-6	CASSLGVGGNSPLHF	TGCGCCAGCAGCTTGGGGGTAGGGGGAAATTCACCCCTCCACTTT
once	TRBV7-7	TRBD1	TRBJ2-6	CASSYRDRVCAGANVLTF	TGTGCTAGCAGCTATCGGGACAGGGTTTGCGCTGGGGCCAACGTCCTGACTTTC